These 14 T cell receptor beta chains were all obtained from the same sample, sequenced in a study of CD8+ T cells in alopecia areata. The treatment is: oral pan-JAK inhibitor, 5-10 mg twice daily. Those with alopecia areata gave lesional scalp punch biopsies and peripheral blood. cDNA prepared by RNA extraction and subsequent reverse transcription served as the template for sequencing. Clones were read by immunoSEQ multiplex PCR, and TCRdb kept only the in-frame ones, dropping some. The table lists around 4,800 clones, around 90% of them singletons. The sequencing used skin, collected at week 4, from a patient treated with tofacitinib. Source of these receptors: a human donor with alopecia areata.

This chain uses TRBV27 with TRBJ1-4, with 7 bases matching TRBD1. Looked up from germline, CDR1 is MNHEY and CDR2 is SMNVEV (reference sequence). The CDR3 covers 15 residues. V lost 8 bases, J lost 3 bases, and 9 bases stayed unmatched. This CDR3 is CASARDRRANEKLFF. CDR3 coding DNA: TGTGCCAGCGCCCGGGACAGACGTGCTAATGAAAAACTGTTTTTT.

On this clone: The same CDR3 also results from other DNA sequences found in this sample. The chain is built from TRBV5-6 and TRBJ2-1, with TRBD2 identical over 8 bases. Trimming took 0 bases from V and 6 from J; bases not matched to a gene: 5. The CDR3 totals 15 residues. CDR1 is SGHDT and CDR2 is YYEEEE in the germline V gene. The CDR3 loop is CASSLAGGAGNEQFF. CDR3 bases: TGTGCCAGCAGCTTGGCCGGGGGGGCTGGCAATGAGCAGTTCTTC.

V gene TRBV18 combines with J gene TRBJ1-5; 9 nucleotides line up with TRBD1. CDR3 length: 17 amino acids. The V segment lost 4 bases and the J segment 2 bases; nucleotides outside the gene matches: 9. The V gene's germline CDR1 is KGHSH and CDR2 LQKENI. The CDR3 nucleotides are TGTGCCAGCTCACGCCGGGACAGGGATCGAGGCAATCAGCCCCAGCATTTT. Its protein product is CASSRRDRDRGNQPQHF.

The J gene is TRBJ2-5, the V gene TRBV19; D is undetermined. This CDR3 is built from 14 residues. From germline, CDR1 is LNHDA and CDR2 SQIVND (reference sequence). V lost 4 bases and J 2 bases, leaving 11 bases between the germline ends. CDR3 in amino acids: CASSTDLVQETQYF. Here the CDR3 DNA reads TGTGCCAGTAGTACCGACTTGGTTCAAGAGACCCAGTACTTC. The whole variable domain, remainder taken from reference TRBV19 and TRBJ2-5, is DGGITQSPKYLFRKEGQNVTLSCEQNLNHDAMYWYRQDPGQGLRLIYYSQIVNDFQKGDIAEGYSVSREKKESFPLTVTSAQKNPTAFYLCASSTDLVQETQYFGPGTRLLVL.

The chain combines TRBV30 with TRBJ2-7; D is unresolved. Per the germline V gene, CDR1 is GTSNPN and CDR2 is SVGIG (reference sequence). Deletions cut 5 bases from V and 0 bases from J, with 8 bases between. CDR3 length: 12 residues. The CDR3 protein is CAWRDVSYEQYF. The CDR3 DNA sequence: TGTGCCTGGCGAGACGTCTCCTACGAGCAGTACTTC.

The genes are TRBV5-1 and TRBJ2-3; 13 nucleotides align to TRBD2. V was pared by 0 bases and J by 2 bases, with 6 bases of the junction left unmatched. The length of the CDR3 is 18 residues. Germline V gene lookup returns CDR1 SGHRS and CDR2 YFSETQ. The CDR3 here is CASSLAPLAGGSTDTQYF. As DNA, the CDR3 is TGCGCCAGCAGCTTGGCCCCACTAGCGGGGGGGTCCACAGATACGCAGTATTTT. Looking up the rest from reference TRBV5-1 and TRBJ2-3 gives the full variable domain: KAGVTQTPRYLIKTRGQQVTLSCSPISGHRSVSWYQQTPGQGLQFLFEYFSETQRNKGNFPGRFSGRQFSNSRSEMNVSTLELGDSALYLCASSLAPLAGGSTDTQYFGPGTRLTVL.

V gene TRBV6-5 combines with J gene TRBJ2-3, with D perhaps matching TRBD2 (5 bases). In germline, CDR1 is MNHEY, CDR2 SVGAGI. V was trimmed by 0 bases and J by 4 bases, leaving 14 bases between them. This CDR3 contains 16 residues. CDR3 sequence (DNA): TGTGCCAGCAGTTACTCGAAATTGATAGCGTCAGATACGCAGTATTTT. Translating gives CASSYSKLIASDTQYF.

The CDR3 DNA reads TGTGCCAGTAGTATTGACGGAGGGGACGAGCAGTACTTC. Encoded protein: CASSIDGGDEQYF. The rearrangement joins TRBV19 to TRBJ2-7; possible D gene TRBD2, 6 bases. The germline CDR1 and CDR2 sequences are LNHDA and SQIVND (reference sequence). CDR3 size: 13 residues. The V end lost 3 bases, the J end lost 5 bases, and 11 bases lay between the germline ends. Full variable domain (outside the CDR3, taken from reference TRBV19 and TRBJ2-7): DGGITQSPKYLFRKEGQNVTLSCEQNLNHDAMYWYRQDPGQGLRLIYYSQIVNDFQKGDIAEGYSVSREKKESFPLTVTSAQKNPTAFYLCASSIDGGDEQYFGPGTRLTVT.

This clone was picked up one time. This sequence joins TRBV12-5 and TRBJ2-7; 7 bases align to TRBD1. This CDR3 contains 16 residues. The V and J ends lost 6 bases and 1 base, in that order; junction bases with no gene match: 12. CDR1 LGHNT and CDR2 FRNRAP come from the germline V gene. CDR3 in amino acids: CASGKTGQPSSYEQYF. The DNA for the CDR3 is TGTGCTAGTGGAAAAACGGGACAGCCTTCTTCCTACGAGCAGTACTTC.

V usage is TRBV6-1 and J usage is TRBJ2-2; D unresolved. The V and J ends lost 4 bases and 4 bases respectively, with 13 bases between them. The germline V gene has CDR1 MNHNS and CDR2 SASEGT. The CDR3 spans 15 residues. The CDR3 nucleotides read TGTGCCAGCAGTGTGGAGACACCCCCCACCGGGGAGCTGTTTTTT. Protein sequence: CASSVETPPTGELFF.

Here the CDR3 DNA reads TGCAGCGTTGACCGACAGGGGGCTGAAGCTTTCTTT. This gives the protein CSVDRQGAEAFF. V usage is TRBV29-1 and J usage is TRBJ1-1; 9 nucleotides agree with TRBD1. The CDR3 sequence is 12 residues long. Per the germline V gene, CDR1 is SQVTM and CDR2 is ANQGSEA. With V trimmed by 3 bases and J by 6 bases, 2 bases remained unmatched.

The CDR3 here is CASSGGRQTNYGYTF. CDR3 in DNA: TGCGCCAGCAGCGGCGGCCGACAGACTAACTATGGCTACACCTTC. This chain connects TRBV5-1 to TRBJ1-2, with a weak D call TRBD1 (5 bases). CDR3 length: 15 residues. The germline V gene has CDR1 SGHRS and CDR2 YFSETQ. V lost 4 bases and J lost 0, with 13 bases in between.

This rearrangement joins TRBV7-3 to TRBJ2-6; 10 bases are shared with TRBD1. Germline V CDR1 and CDR2: SGHTA, FQGTGA. Trimming removed 3 bases from V and 2 bases from J; junction bases left unmatched: 4. This CDR3 is built from 17 residues. The CDR3 bases are TGTGCCAGCAGCTTTACTGGACAGGGGGCTGGGGCCAACGTCCTGACTTTC. It is translated as CASSFTGQGAGANVLTF.

The chain employs TRBV15 and TRBJ1-4, with TRBD1 identical over 7 bases. V lost 1 base to trimming and J lost 7 bases; unmatched junction nucleotides: 3. CDR3 length: 14 residues. The germline CDR1 and CDR2 sequences are LNHNV and YYDKDF (reference sequence). CDR3 loop: CATSRGQGGEKLFF. In DNA, the CDR3 is TGTGCCACCAGCAGAGGACAGGGAGGTGAAAAACTGTTTTTT.